This T cell receptor beta chain was recovered during a study of Ad26.COV2.S vaccination and SARS-CoV-2 variants. Broader study findings: Vaccine recipients showed a spike-specific TCR breadth that was higher than in placebo recipients. Measurement of non-spike TCR breadth gave similar results in vaccine and placebo recipients. CD8+ and CD4+ T cells specific for spike reportedly responded with substantial breadth after vaccination.

Germline loops: CDR1 LGHDT, CDR2 YNNKEL (reference sequence). CDR3 length: 15 amino acids. V was shortened by 1 base and J by 5 bases, with 14 bases between the two germline ends. On this clone itself: The antigen remains undetermined.

The protocol was immunoSEQ multiplex PCR, while the TCRdb copy is restricted to in-frame clones and leaves out a portion. The sample shows approximately 340,000 clones, about 92% of them seen only once. The clonotype was recovered from a human donor who had recovered from COVID-19. This chain uses TRBV3-1 (or the pseudogene TRBV3-2) with TRBJ1-2, with D uncertain. This material consisted of peripheral blood, taken after recovery from COVID-19. In DNA, the CDR3 is TGTGCCAGCAGCCAAGTAAGGACCTTGAGTTATGGCTACACCTTC. This codes for CASSQVRTLSYGYTF.